These T cell receptor beta chains were read from a single sample in a study of cytomegalovirus exposure and HLA in healthy donors. The data were produced by immunoSEQ multiplex PCR, yet TCRdb's version contains in-frame clones alone and is incomplete. This sample yields around 150,000 clones, of which roughly 80% are seen a single time; about 4.5% belongs to the top ten. The sequenced sample was PBMCs. These receptors were collected from a man between 40 and 49 years old in good health and CMV-seronegative. Both conserved end residues are part of each CDR3.

v_gene	j_gene	len	CDR3aa
TRBV18	TRBJ2-5	13	CASSPGAKETQYF
TRBV4-1	TRBJ1-2	15	CASSQDAGGYYGYTF
TRBV7-9	TRBJ1-5	15	CASSPTGTPNQPQHF
TRBV7-3	TRBJ2-3	13	CASSRDSTDTQYF
TRBV27	TRBJ2-2	13	CASRHRGGGELFF
TRBV7-6	TRBJ2-7	15	CASSAGRGISYEQYF
TRBV6-6	TRBJ2-2	16	CASSYRPGLNTGELFF
TRBV30	TRBJ2-1	16	CAWSVETGAPYNEQFF
TRBV11-2	TRBJ2-5	14	CASSLGSTKETQYF
TRBV11-1	TRBJ2-7	14	CASSSSFRGDEQYF
TRBV27	TRBJ2-5	15	CASSPLAGHLGEQYF
TRBV5-4	TRBJ2-5	17	CASSLASSGGAQETQYF
TRBV7-3	TRBJ2-6	17	CASSSRDSDSGANVLTF
TRBV4-2	TRBJ2-2	17	CASSQDPGGRYTGELFF
TRBV30	TRBJ1-2	10	CAWRQNGYTF
TRBV5-1	TRBJ2-1	14	CASSEGQGNNEQFF
TRBV6-1	TRBJ2-1	17	CASSEAPSGGPFGEQFF
TRBV15	TRBJ1-3	17	CATSMDRVEGSGNTIYF
TRBV6-5	TRBJ2-7	14	CASSSPGDSYEQYF
TRBV7-9	TRBJ2-7	15	CASSRQGSSSYEQYF
TRBV14	TRBJ1-1	15	CASSQEYGRNTEAFF
TRBV28	NA	14	CASRARGTAREQYF
TRBV27	TRBJ1-2	14	CASSLTGGSYGYTF
TRBV25-1	TRBJ2-7	12	CASSDPSYEQYF
TRBV7-6	TRBJ2-1	17	CASSLRLAGGKYNEQFF
TRBV11-1	TRBJ2-7	15	CASSLSTGTAYEQYF
TRBV5-6	TRBJ2-3	15	CASSSDRDVVDTQYF